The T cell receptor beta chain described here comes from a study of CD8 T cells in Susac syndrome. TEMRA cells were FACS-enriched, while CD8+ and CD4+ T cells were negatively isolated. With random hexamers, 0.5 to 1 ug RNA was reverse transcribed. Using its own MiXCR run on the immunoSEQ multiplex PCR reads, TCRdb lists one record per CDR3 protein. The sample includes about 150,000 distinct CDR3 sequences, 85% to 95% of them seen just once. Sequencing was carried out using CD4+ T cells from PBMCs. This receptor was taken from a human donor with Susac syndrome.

The DNA for the CDR3 is TGTGCTAGTGGTTTGACAACTAGCGGGAGGGTCACCGGGGAGCTGTTTTTT. It encodes CASGLTTSGRVTGELFF. The rearrangement uses TRBV12-5 and TRBJ2-2; 13 positions match TRBD2. The V segment lost 2 bases and the J segment 4 bases; nucleotides outside the gene matches: 4. There are 17 residues in the CDR3. Germline CDR1 reads LGHNT; CDR2 reads FRNRAP.